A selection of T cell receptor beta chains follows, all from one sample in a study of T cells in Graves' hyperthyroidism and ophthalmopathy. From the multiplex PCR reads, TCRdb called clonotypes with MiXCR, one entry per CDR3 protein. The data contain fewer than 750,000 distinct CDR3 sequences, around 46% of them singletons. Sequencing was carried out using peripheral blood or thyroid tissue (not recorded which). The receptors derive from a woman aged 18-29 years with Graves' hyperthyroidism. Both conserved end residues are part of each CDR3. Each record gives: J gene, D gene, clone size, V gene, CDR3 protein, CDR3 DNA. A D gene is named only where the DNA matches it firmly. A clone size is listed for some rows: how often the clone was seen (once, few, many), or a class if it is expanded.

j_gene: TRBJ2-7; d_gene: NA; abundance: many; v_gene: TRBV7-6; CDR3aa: CASSLALSEQYF; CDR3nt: TGTGCCAGCAGCTTAGCGCTGTCAGAGCAGTACTTC
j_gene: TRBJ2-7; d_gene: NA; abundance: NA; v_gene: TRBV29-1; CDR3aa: CSLAPGLDYEQYF; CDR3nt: TGCAGCTTGGCCCCGGGACTTGACTACGAGCAGTACTTC
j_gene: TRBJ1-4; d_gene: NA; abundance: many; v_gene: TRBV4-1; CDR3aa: CASSQPGRGRNEKLFF; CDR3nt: TGCGCCAGCAGCCAGCCGGGTAGGGGGAGGAATGAAAAACTGTTTTTT
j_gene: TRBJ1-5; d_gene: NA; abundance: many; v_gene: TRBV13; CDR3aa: CASSFGDGNQPQHF; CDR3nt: TGTGCCAGCAGCTTTGGGGACGGCAATCAGCCCCAGCATTTT
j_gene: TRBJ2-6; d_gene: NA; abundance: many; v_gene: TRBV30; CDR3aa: CAWRGRLSGANVLTF; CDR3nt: TGTGCCTGGAGGGGACGCCTCTCTGGGGCCAACGTCCTGACTTTC
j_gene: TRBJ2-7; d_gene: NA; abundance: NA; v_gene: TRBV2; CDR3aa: CASSSRKTYEQYF; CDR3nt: TGTGCCAGCAGTTCCAGGAAAACCTACGAGCAGTACTTC
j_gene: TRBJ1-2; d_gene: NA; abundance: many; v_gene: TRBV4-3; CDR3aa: CASSPGTANYGYTF; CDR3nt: TGCGCCAGCAGCCCAGGGACGGCTAACTATGGCTACACCTTC
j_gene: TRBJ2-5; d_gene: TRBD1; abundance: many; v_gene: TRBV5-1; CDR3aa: CASSIPGGEETQYF; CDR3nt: TGCGCCAGCAGCATTCCAGGGGGCGAGGAGACCCAGTACTTC
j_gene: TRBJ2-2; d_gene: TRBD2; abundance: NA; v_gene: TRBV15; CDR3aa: CATSSAGLSNTGELFF; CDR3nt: TGTGCCACCAGCAGCGCGGGACTATCGAACACCGGGGAGCTGTTTTTT
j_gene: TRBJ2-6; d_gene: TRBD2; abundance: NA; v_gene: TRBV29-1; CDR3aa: CSLAGGSGANVLTF; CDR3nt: TGCAGCTTAGCCGGGGGGTCCGGGGCCAACGTCCTGACTTTC
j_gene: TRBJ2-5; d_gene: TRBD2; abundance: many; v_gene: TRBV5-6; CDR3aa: CASSLVLTSARSQETQYF; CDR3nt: TGTGCCAGCAGCTTGGTTCTGACTAGCGCTAGATCCCAAGAGACCCAGTACTTC
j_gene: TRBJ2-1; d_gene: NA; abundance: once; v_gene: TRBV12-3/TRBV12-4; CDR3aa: CASSQGRVFF; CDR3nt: TGTGCCAGCAGCCAGGGGAGGGTGTTCTTC
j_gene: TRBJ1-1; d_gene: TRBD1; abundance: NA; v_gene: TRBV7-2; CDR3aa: CASSSTTGGTKAFF; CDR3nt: TGTGCCAGCAGCTCAACGACAGGGGGCACTAAAGCTTTCTTT
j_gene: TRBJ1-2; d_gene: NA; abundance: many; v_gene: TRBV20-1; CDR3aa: CSADSPRGRDGYTF; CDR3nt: TGCAGTGCCGATTCTCCCCGGGGACGAGATGGCTACACCTTC
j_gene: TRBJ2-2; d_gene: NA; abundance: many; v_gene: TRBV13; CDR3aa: CASMAGTGELFF; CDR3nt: TGTGCCAGCATGGCGGGCACCGGGGAGCTGTTTTTT
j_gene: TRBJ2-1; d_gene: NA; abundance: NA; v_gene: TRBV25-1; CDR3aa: CASSEVAASYNEQFF; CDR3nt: TGTGCCAGCAGTGAGGTAGCGGCCTCCTACAATGAGCAGTTCTTC
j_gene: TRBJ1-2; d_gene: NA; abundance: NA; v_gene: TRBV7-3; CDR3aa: CASSAMGAGPNGYTF; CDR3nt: TGTGCCAGCAGCGCTATGGGGGCAGGCCCTAATGGCTACACCTTC
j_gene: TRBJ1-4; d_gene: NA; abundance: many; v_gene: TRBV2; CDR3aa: CASSEERGEEKLFF; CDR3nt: TGTGCCAGCAGTGAAGAGAGGGGAGAAGAAAAACTGTTTTTT
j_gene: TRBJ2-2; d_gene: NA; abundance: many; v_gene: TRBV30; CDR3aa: CAWSEGRDDTGELFF; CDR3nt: TGTGCCTGGAGCGAGGGACGGGACGACACCGGGGAGCTGTTTTTT
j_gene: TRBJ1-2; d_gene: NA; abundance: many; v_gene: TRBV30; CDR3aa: CAWRRPLGYTF; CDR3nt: TGTGCCTGGAGACGGCCGCTTGGCTACACCTTC
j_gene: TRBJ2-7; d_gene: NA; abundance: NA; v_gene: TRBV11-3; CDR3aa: CASSFPDRSYEQYF; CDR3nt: TGTGCCAGCAGCTTCCCGGACCGTAGTTACGAGCAGTACTTC
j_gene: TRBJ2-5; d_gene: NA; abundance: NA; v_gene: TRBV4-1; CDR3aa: CASSQYPLAVLQETQYF; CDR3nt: TGCGCCAGCAGCCAGTACCCCCTTGCAGTCCTCCAAGAGACCCAGTACTTC
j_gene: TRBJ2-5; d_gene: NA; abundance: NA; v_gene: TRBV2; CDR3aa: CASPPLTGETQYF; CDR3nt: TGTGCCAGCCCTCCCCTGACGGGAGAGACCCAGTACTTC
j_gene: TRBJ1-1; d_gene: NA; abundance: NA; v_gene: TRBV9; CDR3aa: CASSAGLAGNTEAFF; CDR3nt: TGTGCCAGCAGCGCGGGACTAGCGGGGAACACTGAAGCTTTCTTT
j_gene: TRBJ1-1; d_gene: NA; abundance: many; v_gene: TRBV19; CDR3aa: CASSIVEPVNTEAFF; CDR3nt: TGTGCCAGTAGTATAGTGGAGCCGGTCAACACTGAAGCTTTCTTT
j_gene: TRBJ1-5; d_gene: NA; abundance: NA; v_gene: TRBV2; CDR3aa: CASSQAGTNQPQHF; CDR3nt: TGTGCCAGTTCACAAGCGGGGACCAATCAGCCCCAGCATTTT
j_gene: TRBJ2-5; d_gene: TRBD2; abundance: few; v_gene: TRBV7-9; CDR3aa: CASSLLSGKVPDRF; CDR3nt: TGTGCCAGCAGCTTACTAAGCGGGAAGGTCCCAGATAGATTC
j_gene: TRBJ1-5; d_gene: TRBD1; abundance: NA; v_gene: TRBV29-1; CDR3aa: CSSQGARQPQHF; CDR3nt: TGCAGTTCACAGGGGGCACGTCAGCCCCAGCATTTT
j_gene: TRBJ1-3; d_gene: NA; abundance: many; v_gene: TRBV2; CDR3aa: CASSERDGSGNTIYF; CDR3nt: TGTGCCAGCAGTGAAAGGGACGGCTCTGGAAACACCATATATTTT
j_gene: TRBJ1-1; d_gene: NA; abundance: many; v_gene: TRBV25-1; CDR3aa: CASSSNTPNTEAFF; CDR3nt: TGTGCCAGCAGTTCCAACACCCCGAACACTGAAGCTTTCTTT
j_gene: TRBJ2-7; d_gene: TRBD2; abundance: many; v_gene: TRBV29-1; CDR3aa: CSVLSGSSYEQYF; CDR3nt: TGCAGCGTCCTTAGCGGGAGCTCCTACGAGCAGTACTTC
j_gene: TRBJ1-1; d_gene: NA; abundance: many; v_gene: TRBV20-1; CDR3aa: CSAARGPLNTEAFF; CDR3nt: TGCAGTGCTGCCCGAGGTCCCCTAAACACTGAAGCTTTCTTT
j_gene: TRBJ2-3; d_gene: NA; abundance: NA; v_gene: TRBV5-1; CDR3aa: CASSLSGESDTQYF; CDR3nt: TGCGCCAGCAGCTTGTCGGGCGAATCAGATACGCAGTATTTT
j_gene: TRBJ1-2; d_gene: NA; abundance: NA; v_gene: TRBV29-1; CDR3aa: CSVAAGVGYGYTF; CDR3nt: TGCAGCGTTGCAGCCGGGGTGGGCTATGGCTACACCTTC